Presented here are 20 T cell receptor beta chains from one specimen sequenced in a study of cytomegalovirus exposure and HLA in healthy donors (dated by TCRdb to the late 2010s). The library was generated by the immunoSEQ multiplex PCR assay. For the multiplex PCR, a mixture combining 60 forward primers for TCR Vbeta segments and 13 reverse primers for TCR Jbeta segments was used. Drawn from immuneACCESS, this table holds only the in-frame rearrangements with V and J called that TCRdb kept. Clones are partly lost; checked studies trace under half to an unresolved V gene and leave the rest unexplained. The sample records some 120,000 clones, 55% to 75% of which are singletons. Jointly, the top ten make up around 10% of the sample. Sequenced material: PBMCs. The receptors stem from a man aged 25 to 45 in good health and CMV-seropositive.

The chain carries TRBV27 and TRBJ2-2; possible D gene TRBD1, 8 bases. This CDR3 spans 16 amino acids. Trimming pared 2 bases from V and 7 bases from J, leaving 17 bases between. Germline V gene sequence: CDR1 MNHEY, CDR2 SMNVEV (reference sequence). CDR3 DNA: TGTGCCAGCAGTTTACGGGGGGCAGGGGGCATCGGGGAGCTGTTTTTT. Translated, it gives CASSLRGAGGIGELFF.

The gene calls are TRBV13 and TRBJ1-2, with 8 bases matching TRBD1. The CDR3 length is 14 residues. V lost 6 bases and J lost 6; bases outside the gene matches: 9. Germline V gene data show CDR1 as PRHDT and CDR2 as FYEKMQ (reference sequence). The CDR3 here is CASRPRGLLNGYTF. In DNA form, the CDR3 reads TGTGCCAGCAGACCCAGGGGGCTGTTAAATGGCTACACCTTC.

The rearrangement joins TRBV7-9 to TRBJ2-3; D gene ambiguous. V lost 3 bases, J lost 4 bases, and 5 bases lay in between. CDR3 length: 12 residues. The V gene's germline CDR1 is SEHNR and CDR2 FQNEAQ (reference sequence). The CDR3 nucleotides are TGTGCCAGCAGCTTCTTAGCAGATACGCAGTATTTT. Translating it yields CASSFLADTQYF.

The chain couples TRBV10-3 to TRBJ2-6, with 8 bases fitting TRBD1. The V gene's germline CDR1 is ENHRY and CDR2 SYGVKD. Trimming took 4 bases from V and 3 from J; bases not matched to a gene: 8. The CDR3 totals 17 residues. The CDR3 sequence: CAISAGRGRGGANVLTF. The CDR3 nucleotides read TGTGCCATCAGTGCGGGCAGGGGGCGAGGTGGGGCCAACGTCCTGACTTTC.

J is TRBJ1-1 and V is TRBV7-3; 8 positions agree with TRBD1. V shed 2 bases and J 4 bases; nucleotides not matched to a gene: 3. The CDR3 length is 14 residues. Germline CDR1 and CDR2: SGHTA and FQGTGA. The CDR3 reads CASSLSGGRTEAFF. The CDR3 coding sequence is TGTGCCAGCAGCTTATCAGGGGGCCGCACTGAAGCTTTCTTT.

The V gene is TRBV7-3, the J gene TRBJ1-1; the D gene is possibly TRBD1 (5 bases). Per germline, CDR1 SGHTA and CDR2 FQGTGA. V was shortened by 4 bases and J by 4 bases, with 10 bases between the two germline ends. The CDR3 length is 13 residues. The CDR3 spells CASSSLGGTEAFF. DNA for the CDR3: TGTGCCAGCAGCTCTCTGGGGGGCACTGAAGCTTTCTTT.

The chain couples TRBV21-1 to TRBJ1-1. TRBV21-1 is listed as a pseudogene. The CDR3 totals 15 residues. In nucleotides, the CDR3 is TGTGCCAGCAGCAAAACCCTCCTGGGGAGCACTGAAGCTTTCTTT. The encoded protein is CASSKTLLGSTEAFF.

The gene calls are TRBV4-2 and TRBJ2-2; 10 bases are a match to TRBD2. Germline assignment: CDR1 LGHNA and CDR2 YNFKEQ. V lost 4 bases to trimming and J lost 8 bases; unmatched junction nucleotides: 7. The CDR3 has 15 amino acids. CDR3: CASSPRLLAGGELFF. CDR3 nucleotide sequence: TGTGCCAGCAGCCCGCGCTTACTAGCGGGGGGGGAGCTGTTTTTT.

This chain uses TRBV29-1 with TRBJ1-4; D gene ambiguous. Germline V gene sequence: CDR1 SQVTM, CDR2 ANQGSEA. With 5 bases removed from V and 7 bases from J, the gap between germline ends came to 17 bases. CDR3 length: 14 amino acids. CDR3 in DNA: TGCAGCGTTCGTGGTGCGGCGCGGGGTGAAAAACTGTTTTTT. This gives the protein CSVRGAARGEKLFF.

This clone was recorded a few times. The DNA of the CDR3 is TGTGCCAGCAGCTACGGGGGACAGGGCGGTCGCGAGCAGTACTTC. Translation gives CASSYGGQGGREQYF. The chain uses TRBV6-6 and TRBJ2-7; 9 bases map to TRBD1. The germline V gene has CDR1 MNHNY and CDR2 SVGAGI (reference sequence). The CDR3 consists of 15 residues. With V trimmed by 6 bases and J by 6 bases, 12 bases remained unmatched.

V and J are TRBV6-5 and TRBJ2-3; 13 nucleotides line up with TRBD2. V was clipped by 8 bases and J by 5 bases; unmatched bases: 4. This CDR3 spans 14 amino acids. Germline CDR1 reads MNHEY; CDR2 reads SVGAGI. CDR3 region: CASQLAGGRDTQYF. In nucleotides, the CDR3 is TGTGCCAGCCAACTAGCGGGGGGGCGAGATACGCAGTATTTT.

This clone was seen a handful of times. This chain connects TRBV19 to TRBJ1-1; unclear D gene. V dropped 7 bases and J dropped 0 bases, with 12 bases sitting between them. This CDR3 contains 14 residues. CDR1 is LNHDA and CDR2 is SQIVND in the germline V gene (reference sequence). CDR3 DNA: TGTGCCAGTACCACCCCGGGAATGAACACTGAAGCTTTCTTT. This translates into CASTTPGMNTEAFF.

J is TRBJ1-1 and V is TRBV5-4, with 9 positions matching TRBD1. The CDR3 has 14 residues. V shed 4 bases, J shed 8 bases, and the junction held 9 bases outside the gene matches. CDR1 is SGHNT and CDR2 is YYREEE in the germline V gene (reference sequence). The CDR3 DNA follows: TGTGCCAGCAGCCGACCGGGACAGGGTTCCGAAGCTTTCTTT. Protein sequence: CASSRPGQGSEAFF.

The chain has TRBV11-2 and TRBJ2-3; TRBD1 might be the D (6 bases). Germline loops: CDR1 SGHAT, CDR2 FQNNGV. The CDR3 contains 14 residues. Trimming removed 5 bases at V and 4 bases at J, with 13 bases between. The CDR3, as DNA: TGTGCCAGCAGCGTCCAGGGGCAGCCAGATACGCAGTATTTT. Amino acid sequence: CASSVQGQPDTQYF.

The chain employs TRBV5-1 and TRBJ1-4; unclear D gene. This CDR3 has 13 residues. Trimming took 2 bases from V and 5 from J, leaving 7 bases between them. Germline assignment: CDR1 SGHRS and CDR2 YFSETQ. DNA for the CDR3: TGCGCCAGCAGCTTTGGGCAGAATGAAAAACTGTTTTTT. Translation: CASSFGQNEKLFF.

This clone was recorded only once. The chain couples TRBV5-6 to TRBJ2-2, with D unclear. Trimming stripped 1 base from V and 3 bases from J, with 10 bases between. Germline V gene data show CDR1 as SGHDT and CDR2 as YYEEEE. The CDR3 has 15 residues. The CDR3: CASSLFFVHTGELFF. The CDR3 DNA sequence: TGTGCCAGCAGCTTGTTCTTTGTTCACACCGGGGAGCTGTTTTTT. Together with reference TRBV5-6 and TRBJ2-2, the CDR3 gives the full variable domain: DAGVTQSPTHLIKTRGQQVTLRCSPKSGHDTVSWYQQALGQGPQFIFQYYEEEERQRGNFPDRFSGHQFPNYSSELNVNALLLGDSALYLCASSLFFVHTGELFFGEGSRLTVL.

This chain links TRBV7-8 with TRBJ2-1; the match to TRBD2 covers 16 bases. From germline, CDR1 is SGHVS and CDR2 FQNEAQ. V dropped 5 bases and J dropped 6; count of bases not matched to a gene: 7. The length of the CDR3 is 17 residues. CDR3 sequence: CASSVGLAGGISNEQFF. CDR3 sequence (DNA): TGTGCCAGCAGCGTGGGACTAGCGGGGGGGATTAGCAATGAGCAGTTCTTC.

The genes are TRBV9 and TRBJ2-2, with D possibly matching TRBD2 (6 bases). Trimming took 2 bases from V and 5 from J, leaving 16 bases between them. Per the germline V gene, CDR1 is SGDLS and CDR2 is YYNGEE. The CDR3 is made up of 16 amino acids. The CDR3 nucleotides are TGTGCCAGCAGCGTCGGCGGGGACCCGCTTACCGGGGAGCTGTTTTTT. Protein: CASSVGGDPLTGELFF.

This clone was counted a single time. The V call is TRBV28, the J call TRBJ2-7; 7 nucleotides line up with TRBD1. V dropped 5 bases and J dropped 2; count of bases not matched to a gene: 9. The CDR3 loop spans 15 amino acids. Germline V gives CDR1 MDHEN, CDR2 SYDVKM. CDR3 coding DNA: TGTGCCAGCAGTGATCACCGGGACAGAACCTACGAGCAGTACGTC. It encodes CASSDHRDRTYEQYV.

For the CDR3, the DNA is TGCGCCAGCAGTTGGACTAGCGGAGAGACCCAGTACTTC. This gives the protein CASSWTSGETQYF. The V and J genes are TRBV4-1 and TRBJ2-5; 10 nucleotides align to TRBD2. CDR3 length equals 13 residues. Trimming cost V 6 bases and J 4 bases; bases outside gene matches: 2. Germline CDR1 reads MGHRA; CDR2 reads YSYEKL.